These 10 T cell receptor beta chains were sequenced from one sample in a study of blood T cell repertoires in COVID-19. Using immunoSEQ multiplex PCR, the repertoire was profiled, and TCRdb retains in-frame clones only, with some absent. There are about 170,000 clones in the sample; roughly 81% occur only once, and about 2.7% lies in the top ten. The sample taken for sequencing was peripheral blood. The receptor set was obtained from an elderly woman with COVID-19, enrolled during active disease.

This chain connects TRBV6-1 to TRBJ1-5; D is possibly TRBD1 (5 bases). The germline V gene encodes CDR1 MNHNS and CDR2 SASEGT. The CDR3 has 15 residues. V gave up 3 bases and J gave up 2 bases, with 11 bases separating them. CDR3 residues: CASSEGRVGNQPQHF. The CDR3 DNA follows: TGTGCCAGCAGTGAGGGCAGGGTGGGCAATCAGCCCCAGCATTTT.

V usage is TRBV10-3 and J usage is TRBJ2-5, with TRBD1 identical over 7 bases. Germline loops: CDR1 ENHRY, CDR2 SYGVKD. The CDR3 consists of 17 residues. Germline trimming cut 3 bases from V and 2 bases from J; bases unmatched to any gene: 12. Written as DNA, the CDR3 is TGTGCCATCAGTGAACCTTTTGTAACAGGGGTACAAGAGACCCAGTACTTC. It encodes CAISEPFVTGVQETQYF.

This clone has just one count. The same CDR3 also results from other DNA sequences found in this sample. The chain has TRBV5-1 and TRBJ1-2; 7 nucleotides line up with TRBD1. CDR3 length: 14 amino acids. Unmatched junction bases numbered 4, after V lost 0 bases and J lost 5 bases. Per germline, CDR1 SGHRS and CDR2 YFSETQ. The CDR3 loop reads CASSLDRGSYGYTF. Here the CDR3 DNA reads TGCGCCAGCAGCTTGGACAGGGGATCGTATGGCTACACCTTC.

This chain connects TRBV27 to TRBJ2-7; TRBD1 matches at 11 bases. The J segment lost 2 bases and the V segment lost 4 bases, leaving 10 bases of the junction unmatched. CDR3 length equals 17 residues. Germline V gene lookup returns CDR1 MNHEY and CDR2 SMNVEV (reference sequence). The CDR3 loop is CASSSHLGDRGTYEQYF. The CDR3 DNA follows: TGTGCCAGCAGTTCACACCTAGGGGACAGGGGGACCTACGAGCAGTACTTC.

The chain is built from TRBV15 and TRBJ1-5, with D unclear. This CDR3 contains 17 residues. The V gene's germline CDR1 is LNHNV and CDR2 YYDKDF (reference sequence). Trimming pared 2 bases from V and 6 bases from J, leaving 20 bases between. CDR3 bases: TGTGCCACCAGCAGACGCGACTATGCCGGGAACCGTCAGCCCCAGCATTTT. Residues: CATSRRDYAGNRQPQHF.

This clone was counted only a few times. The CDR3 is CASSLGGQTYNEQFF. The CDR3 nucleotides are TGTGCCAGCAGCTTAGGAGGGCAAACCTACAATGAGCAGTTCTTC. The gene calls are TRBV11-3 and TRBJ2-1, with D tentatively TRBD2 (5 bases). The germline gives CDR1 SGHNT, CDR2 YENEEA. Between the trimmed V and J ends, which lost 1 base and 2 bases, there was a span of 9 bases. CDR3 size: 15 residues.

The V and J genes are TRBV10-3 and TRBJ2-5; D is uncertain. This CDR3 is built from 12 residues. From germline, CDR1 is ENHRY and CDR2 SYGVKD. Trimming took off 9 bases at V and 5 bases at J, with 13 bases between the two ends. The DNA of the CDR3 is TGTGCCATTGGGCCTCCCAGTGAGACCCAGTACTTC. This translates into CAIGPPSETQYF.

The V and J genes are TRBV6-5 and TRBJ1-2; 8 nucleotides align to TRBD1. Germline V gene lookup returns CDR1 MNHEY and CDR2 SVGAGI. V shed 2 bases and J 2 bases; nucleotides not matched to a gene: 7. This CDR3 has 16 amino acids. CDR3 loop: CASSYLGTGLNYGYTF. The CDR3 DNA is TGTGCCAGCAGTTACCTCGGGACAGGTCTGAACTATGGCTACACCTTC.

The chain couples TRBV20-1 to TRBJ1-1; weak D call: TRBD1 (6 bases). Per the germline V gene, CDR1 is DFQATT and CDR2 is SNEGSKA (reference sequence). CDR3 length: 15 amino acids. The V end lost 3 bases, the J end lost 3 bases, and 17 bases lay between the germline ends. The CDR3 DNA reads as TGCAGTGCTAGTATCTGGGGGCGGCGGGACACTGAAGCTTTCTTT. It yields the protein CSASIWGRRDTEAFF.

The J gene is TRBJ1-4, the V gene TRBV9; TRBD1 might be the D (5 bases). Germline V lookup: CDR1 SGDLS, CDR2 YYNGEE. Trimming took off 0 bases at V and 8 bases at J, with 14 bases between the two ends. This CDR3 contains 15 residues. CDR3 region: CASSVAEGRREKLFF. For the CDR3, the DNA is TGTGCCAGCAGCGTAGCCGAGGGGAGGAGAGAAAAACTGTTTTTT. The whole variable domain, filled in from reference TRBV9 and TRBJ1-4, reads DSGVTQTPKHLITATGQRVTLRCSPRSGDLSVYWYQQSLDQGLQFLIQYYNGEERAKGNILERFSAQQFPDLHSELNLSSLELGDSALYFCASSVAEGRREKLFFGSGTQLSVL.